The present T cell receptor (beta chain) was sequenced within a study of blood T cell repertoires in COVID-19. Overall study: Samples came from the United States, Italy and Spain, spanning acute and convalescent COVID-19. T cells, B-cell-depleted T cells, or PBMCs provided the cDNA or gDNA that served as material.

This CDR3 has 14 residues. Between the trimmed V and J ends, which lost 6 bases and 2 bases, there was a span of 13 bases. Germline V gives CDR1 SGHAT, CDR2 FQNNGV. Original data processing: Amplified reference gene primers provided the basis for estimating nucleated cell counts. TCRdb's table, derived via immunoSEQ multiplex PCR, lists solely in-frame clones and lacks some. The V and J calls and the clone size are those of that table, but D and trimming were determined from the DNA. Seen here are approximately 11,000 clones, around 90% observed once, and the top ten hold over 9%. The V gene is TRBV11-2, the J gene TRBJ2-5; a possible D gene is TRBD1 (6 bases). Input material: peripheral blood. This clonotype was obtained from a human donor in a cohort sampled during active COVID-19. The CDR3 DNA follows: TGTGCCAGCAGGATGGTCGACAGGCAAGAGACCCAGTACTTC. It specifies CASRMVDRQETQYF.